This TCR beta chain was captured by sequencing in a study of blood T cells in healthy people across ages. Turning to the study itself: Per every two T cells, about one barcoded beta molecule was captured by template switching.

The trim removed 4 bases at V and 8 bases at J, leaving 7 bases unmatched. This CDR3 has 13 amino acids. Germline V gene data show CDR1 as LGHNA and CDR2 as YNFKEQ. Whole-study findings and limits: Donors of long life had a larger count of naive CD4+ cells and greater diversity than aged donors. Older age coincided with a roughly linear decline in TCR beta diversity per million T cells.

Primers used in a second PCR of roughly 6 to 12 cycles were a sample-barcoded 5' primer and a J-beta primer mix. MiXCR, run by TCRdb on the 5' RACE reads, gives a single entry per CDR3 protein. The sample lists about 400,000 distinct CDR3 sequences; 45% to 65% were seen once. On this clonotype: Its matching antigen is unknown.

This TCR derives from a man aged 55-75 years in good health. The gene calls are TRBV4-2 and TRBJ1-2; 7 nucleotides match TRBD1. The sample consisted of blood. The CDR3 region has the DNA TGTGCCAGCAGCCCGACAGGGTTGTCGGGCTACACCTTC. This codes for CASSPTGLSGYTF.